The next 20 T cell receptor beta chains were all read from a single sample in a study of blood T cell repertoires in COVID-19. Produced via immunoSEQ multiplex PCR; TCRdb's table is partial and in-frame only. The sample comprises roughly 200,000 clones, about 85% of which are singletons, and 15% to 20% rests with the top ten. Sequenced input: peripheral blood. All receptors come from a person aged 70 to 80 with COVID-19, enrolled during active disease.

The CDR3 loop is CASSLSGSENEQFF. CDR3 nucleotide sequence: TGCGCCAGCAGCCTTAGCGGGAGTGAGAATGAGCAGTTCTTC. The chain employs TRBV5-1 and TRBJ2-1; 9 bases line up with TRBD2. The CDR3 has 14 residues. Germline assignment: CDR1 SGHRS and CDR2 YFSETQ. V was pared by 4 bases and J by 7 bases, with 6 bases of the junction left unmatched.

The CDR3, as DNA: TGTGCCAGCAGTTTCTCAGGGATCCAGCCCCAGCATTTT. It yields the protein CASSFSGIQPQHF. V is TRBV28 and J is TRBJ1-5, with a possible D match to TRBD1 (5 bases). Germline-derived CDR1 and CDR2 are MDHEN and SYDVKM. CDR3 size: 13 residues. The ends were cut back, 3 bases at V and 7 bases at J, with 10 bases in the middle.

The chain joins TRBV3-1 (or the pseudogene TRBV3-2) to TRBJ1-2, with D unresolved. This CDR3 has 15 residues. The germline V gene encodes CDR1 LGHDT and CDR2 YNNKEL (reference sequence). The V gene lost 0 bases and the J gene lost 13 bases, with 21 bases spanning the gap. The CDR3 DNA reads TGTGCCAGCAGCCAAGATCTGTTAGGCCAGAACGGGGTCACCTTC. It encodes CASSQDLLGQNGVTF.

This clone is a singleton in its sample. The V gene is TRBV7-2, the J gene TRBJ2-1; tentatively, D is TRBD2 (5 bases). CDR3 length: 13 residues. V lost 8 bases, J lost 7 bases, and 15 bases lay in between. Germline CDR1 is SGHTA and CDR2 is FQGNSA. The CDR3 loop reads CASGWLAGNEQFF. CDR3 DNA: TGTGCCAGCGGTTGGCTAGCTGGGAATGAGCAGTTCTTC.

The J gene is TRBJ1-1, the V gene TRBV18; 11 nucleotides match TRBD1. The V gene's germline CDR1 is KGHSH and CDR2 LQKENI. The V gene end was trimmed by 4 bases and the J gene end by 8 bases; junction bases not matched to a gene: 3. The CDR3 runs 13 residues. This CDR3 reads CASSQGTGGEAFF. The CDR3 region has the DNA TGTGCCAGCTCACAAGGGACAGGGGGAGAAGCTTTCTTT. The complete variable domain, with remaining parts taken from reference TRBV18 and TRBJ1-1, reads NAGVMQNPRHLVRRRGQEARLRCSPMKGHSHVYWYRQLPEEGLKFMVYLQKENIIDESGMPKERFSAEFPKEGPSILRIQQVVRGDSAAYFCASSQGTGGEAFFGQGTRLTVV.

This clone was seen just once. The rearrangement links TRBV7-9 to TRBJ1-2, with 7 positions matching TRBD1. V gave up 4 bases and J gave up 0 bases; unmatched junction bases: 11. Germline V CDR1 and CDR2: SEHNR, FQNEAQ (reference sequence). The CDR3 sequence is 17 residues long. CDR3 in amino acids: CASSSPSDRNSNYGYTF. For the CDR3, the DNA is TGTGCCAGCAGCTCACCGTCGGACAGGAACTCTAACTATGGCTACACCTTC.

The chain combines TRBV30 with TRBJ1-2; D not resolved. V shed 5 bases and J shed 5 bases, with 9 bases lying between them. Germline values: CDR1 GTSNPN, CDR2 SVGIG (reference sequence). This CDR3 is 11 amino acids long. The CDR3 sequence is CAWRYSYGYTF. The CDR3 region has the DNA TGTGCCTGGCGATACTCTTATGGCTACACCTTC.

The CDR3 sequence: CASSNPGQMTSYNEQFF. DNA for the CDR3: TGTGCCAGCAGCAACCCGGGACAGATGACCTCCTACAATGAGCAGTTCTTC. The chain uses TRBV7-3 and TRBJ2-1; the match to TRBD1 covers 7 bases. Trimming cost V 5 bases and J 0 bases; bases outside gene matches: 10. The CDR3 length is 17 residues. Germline V gives CDR1 SGHTA, CDR2 FQGTGA.

This chain joins TRBV6-2 or TRBV6-3 and TRBJ2-1, with 8 bases identical to TRBD2. The CDR3 length is 16 residues. The V and J ends lost 6 bases and 2 bases, in that order; junction bases with no gene match: 9. Germline-derived CDR1 and CDR2 are MNHEY and SVGEGT. CDR3 loop: CASSAGSGGTYNEQFF. Written as DNA, the CDR3 is TGTGCCAGCAGCGCCGGGAGCGGGGGAACCTACAATGAGCAGTTCTTC.

This clone was seen only once. This chain connects TRBV5-1 to TRBJ2-5; 11 bases are shared with TRBD2. The germline V gene has CDR1 SGHRS and CDR2 YFSETQ. The length of the CDR3 is 16 residues. V trimming: 1 base; J trimming: 1 base; junction bases outside the gene matches: 3. CDR3 loop: CASSLWGTSGQETQYF. The CDR3 nucleotides are TGCGCCAGCAGCTTGTGGGGGACTAGCGGCCAAGAGACCCAGTACTTC.

The rearrangement joins TRBV13 to TRBJ1-2; 8 bases agree with TRBD1. The CDR3 runs 13 residues. J gave up 4 bases and V 5 bases, and 3 bases lay outside the gene matches. Germline V lookup: CDR1 PRHDT, CDR2 FYEKMQ (reference sequence). As DNA, the CDR3 is TGTGCCAGCAGCATCGGGACAGGCTATGGCTACACCTTC. Its protein product is CASSIGTGYGYTF.

V gene TRBV19 combines with J gene TRBJ1-4, with a possible D match to TRBD1 (5 bases). This CDR3 is built from 14 residues. V lost 1 base to trimming and J lost 10 bases, with 13 bases between them. Per germline, CDR1 LNHDA and CDR2 SQIVND (reference sequence). In DNA form, the CDR3 reads TGTGCCAGTAGTATAGGGCAGGGTCAGGGAAAACTGTTTTTT. Its translation is CASSIGQGQGKLFF.

The chain uses TRBV28 and TRBJ2-7; D gene ambiguous. In germline, CDR1 is MDHEN, CDR2 SYDVKM. Trimming pared 6 bases from V and 3 bases from J, leaving 9 bases between. This CDR3 has 12 amino acids. The CDR3 nucleotides are TGTGCCAGCAGAGCAACCCTCTACGAGCAGTACTTC. Translated, it gives CASRATLYEQYF.

The chain joins TRBV2 to TRBJ2-2, with TRBD2 matching 8 bases. V lost 1 base and J lost 8; bases outside the gene matches: 6. From germline, CDR1 is SNHLY and CDR2 FYNNEI. The CDR3 runs 15 residues. CDR3 region: CASSEENPSGGELFF. The CDR3 coding sequence is TGTGCCAGCAGTGAAGAAAATCCTAGCGGGGGGGAGCTGTTTTTT.

This clone appeared a single time. The V and J genes are TRBV10-2 and TRBJ2-7, with 7 bases fitting TRBD2. The V segment lost 7 bases and the J segment 7 bases; nucleotides outside the gene matches: 10. This CDR3 contains 13 residues. Germline CDR1 is WSHSY and CDR2 is SAAADI. The CDR3 loop reads CASMRESSPEQYF. CDR3 nucleotides: TGCGCCAGCATGCGGGAGTCATCCCCGGAGCAGTACTTC.

This chain links TRBV10-3 with TRBJ1-1, with 7 bases aligning to TRBD1. Germline V lookup: CDR1 ENHRY, CDR2 SYGVKD. The CDR3 spans 14 residues. The V segment lost 5 bases and the J segment 1 base; nucleotides outside the gene matches: 4. The CDR3 protein is CAISRDRANTEAFF. As DNA, the CDR3 is TGTGCCATCAGTCGCGACAGGGCGAACACTGAAGCTTTCTTT.

The chain is built from TRBV21-1 and TRBJ1-5; TRBD1, the D gene given by the table, was not confirmed from the DNA. TRBV21-1 is given as a pseudogene. The CDR3 length is 18 residues. As DNA, the CDR3 is TGTGCCAGCAGCAGACCGGGCCACAGGACGGATGGAAATCAGCCCCAGCATTTT. It codes for CASSRPGHRTDGNQPQHF.

The chain couples TRBV7-3 to TRBJ2-6; weak D call: TRBD1 (5 bases). This CDR3 has 16 residues. V was pared by 5 bases and J by 2 bases, with 13 bases between. In germline, CDR1 is SGHTA, CDR2 FQGTGA. The CDR3 coding sequence is TGTGCCAGCAGCCCCCAGACAGACCCTGGGGCCAACGTCCTGACTTTC. Amino acids: CASSPQTDPGANVLTF.

The chain is built from TRBV30 and TRBJ1-4; weak D call: TRBD1 (5 bases). The V end was cut by 8 bases, the J end by 11 bases, with 18 bases between. CDR3 length equals 12 residues. Germline-derived CDR1 and CDR2 are GTSNPN and SVGIG (reference sequence). The CDR3 is CATGGDLGKLFF. CDR3 in DNA: TGTGCCACGGGGGGGGACCTGGGGAAACTGTTTTTT.

The chain's CDR3 is CASAGGLNYEQYF. CDR3 nucleotide sequence: TGTGCCAGCGCCGGGGGGCTCAACTACGAGCAGTACTTC. The J gene is TRBJ2-7, the V gene TRBV27; tentative D call: TRBD2 (7 bases). The germline V gene encodes CDR1 MNHEY and CDR2 SMNVEV (reference sequence). Deletions cut 8 bases from V and 3 bases from J, with 14 bases between. The CDR3 contains 13 residues.